These T cell receptor beta chains were read from a single sample in a study of OX40 agonist ivuxolimab in advanced cancers. The protocol was immunoSEQ multiplex PCR, while the TCRdb copy is restricted to in-frame clones and leaves out a portion. Counted here are 50,000 to 75,000 clones, 75% to 90% occurring once; the ten biggest clones make up roughly an eighth. The source material was CD4+ or CD8+ T cells sorted from blood, sampled in a trial of the OX40 agonist ivuxolimab. The receptor source for this set is an adult with an advanced solid tumor such as melanoma, head and neck, liver or kidney cancer. The CDR3 runs from the conserved cysteine through the conserved F or W. D genes are given only for firm matches. Part of the rows lack a size; the others show once, few, many or a class for expanded clones.

size	J	D	V	DNA	CDR3
NA	TRBJ2-3	TRBD2	TRBV30	TGTGCCTGGAGTGTACTCGCGGGAGTCCCAGATACGCAGTATTTT	CAWSVLAGVPDTQYF
NA	TRBJ2-1	NA	TRBV25-1	TGTGCCAGCAGTGAATATATGTGGGAGGATAATGAGCAGTTCTTC	CASSEYMWEDNEQFF
few	TRBJ1-2	NA	TRBV6-1	TGTGCCAGCAGTGAAGCGCGAGGGGGGAACTATGGCTACACCTTC	CASSEARGGNYGYTF
NA	TRBJ1-1	NA	TRBV27	TGTGCCAGCAGTTTATTCCTGGGGGGGAACACTGAAGCTTTCTTT	CASSLFLGGNTEAFF
NA	TRBJ1-3	NA	TRBV30	TGTGCCTGGAGCCCACCGCAATACTCTGGAAACACCATATATTTT	CAWSPPQYSGNTIYF
NA	TRBJ1-6	NA	TRBV27	TGTGCCAGCAGTATCCGGGCGGGGCCGAATTCACCCCTCCACTTT	CASSIRAGPNSPLHF
NA	TRBJ1-1	NA	TRBV30	TGTGCCTGGAGCGCCCCCCAGAACACTGAAGCTTTCTTT	CAWSAPQNTEAFF
NA	TRBJ2-7	NA	TRBV6-1	TGTGCCACCCAAGGGGGAGGGGGCTACGAGCAGTACTTC	CATQGGGGYEQYF
NA	TRBJ2-1	NA	TRBV5-1	TGCGCCAGCAGCTGGGTATTTGCCAAGCCGCAATTTGAGCAGTTCTTC	CASSWVFAKPQFEQFF
NA	TRBJ2-2	TRBD1	TRBV27	TGTGCCAGCAGTCAGGGGGCGCGGACCGGGGAGCTGTTTTTT	CASSQGARTGELFF
NA	TRBJ1-4	NA	TRBV29-1	TGCAGCGTTCTGACAGTGAAACTGTTTTTT	CSVLTVKLFF
NA	TRBJ2-7	NA	TRBV7-6	TGTGCCAGCAGCCCCGACGGGGTCCACGAGCAGTACTTC	CASSPDGVHEQYF
once	TRBJ1-3	TRBD1	TRBV9	TGTGCCAGCAGCGTAGAGGGGGCCACTGGAAACACCATATATTTT	CASSVEGATGNTIYF
once	TRBJ2-5	TRBD1	TRBV7-9	TGTGCCAGCAGAAATACAGGGGTAAAAGAGACCCAGTACTTC	CASRNTGVKETQYF
NA	TRBJ2-1	TRBD2	TRBV15	TGTGCCACCAGCAGGACTCGGGGGGGCGGGGAATACGAGCAGTTCTTC	CATSRTRGGGEYEQFF
NA	TRBJ2-1	TRBD2	TRBV6-4	TGTGCCAGCAGCCAGAGGGCTAGCGGGATCAATGAGCAGTTCTTC	CASSQRASGINEQFF
NA	TRBJ2-1	TRBD1	TRBV9	TGTGCCAGCAGCGTAGGGATCAGGGGGCATGGAAATGAGCAGTTCTTC	CASSVGIRGHGNEQFF
once	TRBJ1-6	NA	TRBV6-1	TGTGCCAGCAGACCACAGGACTGGTCACCCCTCCACTTT	CASRPQDWSPLHF
NA	TRBJ1-1	NA	TRBV5-4	TGTGCCAGCAACCCGAATGGGAACACTGAAGCTTTCTTT	CASNPNGNTEAFF
NA	TRBJ2-3	NA	TRBV5-6	TGTGCCAGCAGCCTGTGGGTTGGGGGGGCAGAGAATACGCAGTATTTT	CASSLWVGGAENTQYF
NA	TRBJ1-1	NA	TRBV19	TGTGCCAGTAGTATTGGGCGTGGGCGGGACACTGAAGCTTTCTTT	CASSIGRGRDTEAFF
NA	TRBJ2-7	TRBD2	TRBV9	TGTGCCAGCAGCCCAGCGGGGAGCGCCAGCTCCTACGAGCAGTACTTC	CASSPAGSASSYEQYF
NA	TRBJ1-4	NA	TRBV5-1	TGCGCCAGCAGATCCCGGGCCGCAACTAATGAAAAACTGTTTTTT	CASRSRAATNEKLFF
NA	TRBJ2-7	NA	TRBV6-6	TGTGCCAGCAGTTACGGCGACAGCGAGCAGTACTTC	CASSYGDSEQYF